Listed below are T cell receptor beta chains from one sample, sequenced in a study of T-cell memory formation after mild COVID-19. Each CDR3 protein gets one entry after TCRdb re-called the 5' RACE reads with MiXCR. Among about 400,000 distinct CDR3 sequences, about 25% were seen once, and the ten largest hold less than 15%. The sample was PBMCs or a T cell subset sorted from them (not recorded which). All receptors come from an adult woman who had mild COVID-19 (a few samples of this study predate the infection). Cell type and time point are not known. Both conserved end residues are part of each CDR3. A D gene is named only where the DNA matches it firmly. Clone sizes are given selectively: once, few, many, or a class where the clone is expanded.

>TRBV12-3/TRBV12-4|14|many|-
CASSLQFGGETQYF
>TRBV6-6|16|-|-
CASSYLGGASTDTQYF
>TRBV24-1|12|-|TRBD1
CATSRQGDIQYF
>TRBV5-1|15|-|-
CASSLAGFSNQPQHF
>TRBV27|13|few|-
CASSLSIWETQYF
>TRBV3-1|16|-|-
CASSQDYPGGNQPQHF
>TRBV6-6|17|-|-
CANRPRGPPGQQETQYF
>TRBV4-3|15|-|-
CASSQVRAFGEKLFF
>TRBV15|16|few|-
CATSGPGARSNQPQHF
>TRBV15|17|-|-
CATSRANTEGITTEAFF
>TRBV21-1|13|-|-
CASSKRAYYEQYF
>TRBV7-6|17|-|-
CASSPILTGTSGNTIYF
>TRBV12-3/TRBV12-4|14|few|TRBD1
CASNPGQRFYEQYF
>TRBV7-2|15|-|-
CASSSVVSGANVLTF
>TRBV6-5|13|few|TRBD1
CASSYQGVGPQHF
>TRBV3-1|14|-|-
CASSQDRTSYEQYF
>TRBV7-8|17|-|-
CASSLRRVGGAYNEQFF
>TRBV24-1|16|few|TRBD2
CATSDPLAGVLDTQYF
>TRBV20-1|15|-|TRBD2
CSAPRTSGLYNEQFF
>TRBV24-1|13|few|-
CATSDFPGQIQHF
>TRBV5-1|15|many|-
CASSLEGNSNYGYTF
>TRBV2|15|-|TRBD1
CASSEGTGGPYEQYF
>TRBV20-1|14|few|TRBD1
CSALGTGGSDTQYF
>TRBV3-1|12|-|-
CASSQETYEQYF
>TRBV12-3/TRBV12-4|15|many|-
CASSSGTPGVETQYF
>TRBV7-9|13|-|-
CASSLQGTGGYTF
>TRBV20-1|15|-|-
CSAPRVGPTNEKLFF
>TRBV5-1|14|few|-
CASSTPDFQETQYF
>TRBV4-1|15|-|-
CASRTQGLTNEKLFF
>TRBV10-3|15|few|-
CAISEKGAGVEPQHF
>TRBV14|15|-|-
CASSQNLGISYGYTF
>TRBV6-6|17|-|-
CASSDFVARKGEETQYF
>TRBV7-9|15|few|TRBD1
CASSLGGQIQETQYF
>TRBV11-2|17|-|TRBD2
CASSHIGRSPSTDTQYF
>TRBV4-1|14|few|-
CASSQEVIRLEAFF
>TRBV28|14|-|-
CASTLQTSNQPQHF
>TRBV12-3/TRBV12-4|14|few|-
CASRDDRNNSPLHF
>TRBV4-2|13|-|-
CASSQVVGETQYF
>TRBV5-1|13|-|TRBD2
CASRPSGSLEQFF
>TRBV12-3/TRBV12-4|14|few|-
CASSLVGRYNEQFF
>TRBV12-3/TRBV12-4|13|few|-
CASSPPGGTEAFF
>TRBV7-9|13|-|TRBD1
CASSLSDRTEAFF
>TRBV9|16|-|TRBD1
CASSALDRGRNSPLHF
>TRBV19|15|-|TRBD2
CASSIAGGSYTEQFF
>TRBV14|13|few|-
CASSHGRTGELFF
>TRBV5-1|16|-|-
CASSLVGRVSAGELFF
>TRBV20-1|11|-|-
CSGAYYNEQFF
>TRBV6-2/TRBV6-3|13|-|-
CASRQTSQETQYF
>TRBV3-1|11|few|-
CASSNGAWSFF
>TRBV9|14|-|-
CASTPTGGLSEAFF
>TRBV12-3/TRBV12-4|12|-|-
CASGLGTGELFF
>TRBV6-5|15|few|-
CASRRDSRSYNEQFF
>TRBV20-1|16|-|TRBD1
CSASATGGAWGNTIYF
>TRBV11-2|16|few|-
CASSLGGASSYNEQFF
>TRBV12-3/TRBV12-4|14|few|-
CASSTGMSNQPQHF
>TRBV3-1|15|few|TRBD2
CASSPVRGVSYEQYF
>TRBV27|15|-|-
CASRRAGLAKNIQYF
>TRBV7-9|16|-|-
CASSLGMTEMNTEAFF
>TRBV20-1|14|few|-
CSAGTAGSYNEQFF
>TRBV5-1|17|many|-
CASSLSAARTQNTEAFF